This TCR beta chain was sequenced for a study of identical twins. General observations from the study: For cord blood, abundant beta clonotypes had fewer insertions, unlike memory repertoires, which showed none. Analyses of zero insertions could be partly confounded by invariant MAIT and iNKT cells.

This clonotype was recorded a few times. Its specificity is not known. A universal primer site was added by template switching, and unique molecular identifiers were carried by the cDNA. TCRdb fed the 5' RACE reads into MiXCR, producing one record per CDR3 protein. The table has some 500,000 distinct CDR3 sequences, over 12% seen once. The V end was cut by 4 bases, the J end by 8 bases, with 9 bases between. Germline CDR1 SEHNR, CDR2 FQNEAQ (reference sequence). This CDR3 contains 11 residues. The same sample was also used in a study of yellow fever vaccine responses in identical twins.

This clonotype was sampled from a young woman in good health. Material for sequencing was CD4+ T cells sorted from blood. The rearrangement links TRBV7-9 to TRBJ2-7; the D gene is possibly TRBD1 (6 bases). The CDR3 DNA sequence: TGTGCCAGCAGCTACAGGGCCCAGCAGTACTTC. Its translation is CASSYRAQQYF.